Included here is one T cell receptor (beta chain) sequence, with context. Antigen unknown. Germline assignment: CDR1 KGHSH and CDR2 LQKENI. This CDR3 comprises 14 residues. V lost 3 bases to trimming and J lost 8 bases; unmatched junction nucleotides: 7. Sequenced by immunoSEQ multiplex PCR; TCRdb stores in-frame clones only, minus some. The sample lists 380,000 or so clones, about 80% occurring once. Documented treatment: some 19 received Ad26.COV2.S at low or high dose, single or two shots; several received placebo; per-sample allocation not given. Collection of samples fell on day 63 after the first vaccine or placebo injection. The data were taken from a study of Ad26.COV2.S vaccination and SARS-CoV-2 variants. Looking at the study overall: Sample donor was a member of the COV1001 Ad26.COV2.S trial arm. Into the muscle, Ad26.COV2.S was dosed once or twice, 56 days apart. Study results and caveats: Ad26.COV2.S recipients had broader spike-specific TCRs (P = 0.0014).

Sequenced material: peripheral blood, taken in a trial of Ad26.COV2.S vaccine versus placebo. The chain is built from TRBV18 and TRBJ2-4; 7 positions match TRBD1. The sequence was collected from a person between 18 and 65 years old who received the Ad26.COV2.S COVID-19 vaccine or a placebo. The CDR3 spells CASSPATGTDIQYF. The CDR3 DNA sequence: TGTGCCAGCTCACCGGCGACAGGGACCGACATTCAGTACTTC.